The 22 T cell receptor beta chains given below trace back to one sample, sequenced in a study of blood T cells in healthy people across ages. Sample-barcoded 5' priming and a J-beta primer mix drove a second PCR of about 6 to 11 cycles. TCRdb re-derived calls from the 5' RACE reads in MiXCR, one entry per CDR3 protein. The data show about 830,000 distinct CDR3 sequences, approximately 59% seen once. The sequenced material came from blood. The receptors were sampled from a man under 40 in good health.

The sample holds a few counts of this clonotype. The J gene is TRBJ1-5, the V gene TRBV20-1; D not resolved. Germline-derived CDR1 and CDR2 are DFQATT and SNEGSKA (reference sequence). The CDR3 spans 13 residues. V lost 3 bases to trimming and J lost 6 bases, with 12 bases between them. CDR3 in DNA: TGCAGTGCTAGTAGATCGCGAAGTCAGCCCCAGCATTTT. Amino acids: CSASRSRSQPQHF.

DNA for the CDR3: TGTGCCAGCAGTGATGAAGGGGGGGTGGAATTTCCCTACGAGCAGTACTTC. This gives the protein CASSDEGGVEFPYEQYF. The chain recombines TRBV2 with TRBJ2-7; TRBD2 might be the D (7 bases). Trimming cost V 3 bases and J 2 bases, with 20 bases left between them. The CDR3 is made up of 17 amino acids. Germline CDR1 reads SNHLY; CDR2 reads FYNNEI.

The chain employs TRBV5-1 and TRBJ2-7, with D possibly being TRBD1 (5 bases). Trimming shortened V by 4 bases and J by 3 bases, and 17 bases separated the two germline ends. CDR1 is SGHRS and CDR2 is YFSETQ in the germline V gene. The CDR3 length is 15 residues. The CDR3 here is CASSLELTASYEQYF. The CDR3 nucleotides are TGCGCCAGCAGCCTTGAGCTGACAGCCAGCTACGAGCAGTACTTC.

This clonotype was observed a single time. The CDR3 loop is CASSYNQGSKNIQYF. The CDR3 coding sequence is TGTGCCAGCAGTTACAATCAGGGGAGCAAAAACATTCAGTACTTC. The rearrangement links TRBV6-6 to TRBJ2-4, with D perhaps TRBD1 (6 bases). The germline CDR1 and CDR2 sequences are MNHNY and SVGAGI (reference sequence). Trimming shortened V by 2 bases and J by 3 bases, and 11 bases separated the two germline ends. The CDR3 contains 15 residues.

The J gene is TRBJ2-4, the V gene TRBV7-2, with TRBD2 identical over 9 bases. The DNA end is a closer match to TRBJ2-5, so the J assignment may be wrong. In germline, CDR1 is SGHTA, CDR2 FQGNSA. This CDR3 comprises 15 residues. In DNA, the CDR3 is TGTGCCAGCAGCCTCGTTGGCGGGGGGGTTGAGACCCAGTACTTC. This encodes CASSLVGGGVETQYF.

The chain combines TRBV25-1 with TRBJ2-4; 11 bases are a match to TRBD2. This CDR3 is built from 16 residues. Trimming cost V 1 base and J 6 bases; bases outside gene matches: 5. Germline-derived CDR1 and CDR2 are MGHDK and SYGVNS. Here the CDR3 DNA reads TGTGCCAGCAGTGAATTGACTAGCGGGGACGGAAACATTCAGTACTTC. Translation: CASSELTSGDGNIQYF.

The chain recombines TRBV12-3 or TRBV12-4 with TRBJ2-1, with 9 bases aligning to TRBD2. The better agreement between TRBJ2-7 and the DNA end casts doubt on the J call. CDR3 size: 14 residues. The CDR3: CASSARRGGDEQYF. The CDR3 bases are TGTGCCAGCAGTGCCCGGCGGGGGGGCGACGAGCAGTACTTC.

The rearrangement links TRBV6-2 or TRBV6-3 to TRBJ2-3; 8 bases fit TRBD2. Germline V gene sequence: CDR1 MNHEY, CDR2 SVGEGT. This CDR3 region has 16 residues. J lost 2 bases, V lost 4 bases, and 8 bases had no gene match. CDR3 coding DNA: TGTGCCAGCAGTTCGGGGGGCGGGGGGCTCACAGATACGCAGTATTTT. Translated: CASSSGGGGLTDTQYF.

The chain links TRBV28 to TRBJ2-7; D ambiguous. Trimming shortened V by 5 bases and J by 2 bases, and 7 bases separated the two germline ends. This CDR3 is 12 amino acids long. Germline values: CDR1 MDHEN, CDR2 SYDVKM. The CDR3 DNA follows: TGTGCCAGCAGTGTCACAACCTACGAGCAGTACTTC. This sequence encodes CASSVTTYEQYF.

This chain joins TRBV7-2 and TRBJ2-1; 9 positions agree with TRBD1. V was pared by 5 bases and J by 7 bases, with 15 bases of the junction left unmatched. The CDR3 contains 17 residues. Germline loops: CDR1 SGHTA, CDR2 FQGNSA. CDR3 DNA: TGTGCCAGCAGCCCTGGGGTTTTGACAGGGGGGTTAAATGAGCAGTTCTTC. Its protein product is CASSPGVLTGGLNEQFF.

This sequence joins TRBV7-3 and TRBJ2-1, with D uncertain. From germline, CDR1 is SGHTA and CDR2 FQGTGA. Deletions cut 1 base from V and 7 bases from J, with 11 bases between. The CDR3 has 14 amino acids. Here the CDR3 reads CASSLMGSGNEQFF. Here the CDR3 DNA reads TGTGCCAGCAGCTTAATGGGCTCTGGGAATGAGCAGTTCTTC.

This clonotype was counted a few times. One end of the junction varies from germline; a read error may be responsible. The chain employs TRBV7-9 and TRBJ1-5, with 9 nucleotides matching TRBD1. The germline V gene has CDR1 SEHNR and CDR2 FQNEAQ (reference sequence). The CDR3 consists of 16 residues. The CDR3 protein is CASSLAGQGMQQPQHF. CDR3 DNA sequence: TGTGCCAGCAGCCTAGCGGGACAGGGTATGCAGCAGCCCCAGCATTTT.

This clonotype was recorded once. This chain links TRBV9 with TRBJ2-1, with D perhaps being TRBD1 or TRBD2 (7 bases each). This CDR3 region has 17 residues. With 3 bases removed from V and 4 bases from J, the gap between germline ends came to 20 bases. Germline CDR1 and CDR2: SGDLS and YYNGEE. CDR3 residues: CASSGARPGGGYNEQFF. The CDR3 DNA sequence: TGTGCCAGCAGCGGAGCCCGACCAGGGGGGGGTTACAATGAGCAGTTCTTC.

The chain uses TRBV4-1 and TRBJ2-1; 14 bases match TRBD2. The V and J ends lost 5 bases and 5 bases, in that order; junction bases with no gene match: 8. There are 17 residues in the CDR3. The V gene's germline CDR1 is MGHRA and CDR2 YSYEKL. CDR3 sequence (DNA): TGCGCCAGCAGCGGGGTCGGGACTAGCGGGGGAGACAATGAGCAGTTCTTC. Its protein product is CASSGVGTSGGDNEQFF.

V gene TRBV6-2 or TRBV6-3 combines with J gene TRBJ2-1; D is tentatively TRBD1 or TRBD2 (6 bases each). Germline loops: CDR1 MNHEY, CDR2 SVGEGT. V dropped 8 bases and J dropped 10 bases, with 18 bases sitting between them. The CDR3 spans 13 residues. The CDR3 reads CASEGAGGKEQFF. The CDR3 DNA reads as TGTGCCAGCGAAGGGGCCGGGGGCAAGGAGCAGTTCTTC.

The chain couples TRBV3-1 to TRBJ1-5; D ambiguous. The ends were cut back, 2 bases at V and 7 bases at J, with 12 bases in the middle. CDR3 length: 14 amino acids. Germline-derived CDR1 and CDR2 are LGHDT and YNNKEL (reference sequence). CDR3 DNA: TGTGCCAGCAGCCAATCCCGAGGGCCCCAGCCCCAGCATTTT. It translates to CASSQSRGPQPQHF. The variable domain in full, with the rest retrieved from reference TRBV3-1 and TRBJ1-5, is DTAVSQTPKYLVTQMGNDKSIKCEQNLGHDTMYWYKQDSKKFLKIMFSYNNKELIINETVPNRFSPKSPDKAHLNLHINSLELGDSAVYFCASSQSRGPQPQHFGDGTRLSIL.

The count of this clonotype is one. Mismatch with germline at one junction end may stem from a read error. The CDR3 protein is CSVERAQPQHF. CDR3 nucleotide sequence: TGCAGCGTTGAAAGGGCTCAGCCTCAGCATTTT. The rearrangement uses TRBV29-1 and TRBJ1-5, with no clear D. CDR3 size: 11 residues. Germline values: CDR1 SQVTM, CDR2 ANQGSEA.

This clonotype was seen a few times. This chain joins TRBV9 and TRBJ1-4; D is unresolved. Germline CDR1 and CDR2: SGDLS and YYNGEE. V lost 0 bases to trimming and J lost 3 bases, with 6 bases between them. The CDR3 consists of 14 residues. The CDR3 is CASSVGGSNEKLFF. DNA of the CDR3: TGTGCCAGCAGCGTAGGGGGATCTAATGAAAAACTGTTTTTT.

This clonotype appeared a single time. The genes are TRBV5-1 and TRBJ1-5; 7 bases match TRBD1. This CDR3 has 15 amino acids. The V segment lost 3 bases and the J segment 8 bases; nucleotides outside the gene matches: 11. Germline V gene data show CDR1 as SGHRS and CDR2 as YFSETQ. CDR3 nucleotides: TGCGCCAGCAGCTGGGGAGACAGGGCTTTGGAGCCCCAGCATTTT. Translating gives CASSWGDRALEPQHF.

CDR3 DNA sequence: TGCGCCAGCAGCCAAGAGTCCTACAATGAGCAGTTCTTC. Translating gives CASSQESYNEQFF. The chain has TRBV4-3 and TRBJ2-1, with D uncertain. The CDR3 is made up of 13 amino acids. V shed 0 bases and J shed 1 base, with 1 base lying between them. Germline CDR1 reads LGHNA; CDR2 reads YSLEER.

This clonotype was seen only a few times. The genes are TRBV6-2 or TRBV6-3 and TRBJ2-1; no clear D gene. CDR1 is MNHEY, CDR2 SVGEGT, per germline. V lost 4 bases and J 6 bases, leaving 7 bases between the germline ends. This CDR3 region has 12 residues. Here the CDR3 reads CASSFQVNEQFF. As DNA, the CDR3 is TGTGCCAGCAGTTTTCAGGTCAATGAGCAGTTCTTC.

The chain carries TRBV9 and TRBJ1-2; tentatively, D is TRBD1 (6 bases). Trimming took 4 bases from V and 4 from J, leaving 11 bases between them. CDR1 SGDLS and CDR2 YYNGEE come from the germline V gene. The CDR3 contains 13 residues. The chain's CDR3 is CASSLETGYGYTF. The CDR3 DNA reads TGTGCCAGCAGCCTTGAGACAGGCTATGGCTACACCTTC.